Following are 3 T cell receptor beta chains from one sample sequenced in a study of T cell repertoires in cytomegalovirus infection (dated by TCRdb to 2018 to 2020). Sequencing instrument: Illumina HiSeq 1500. TCRdb trimmed the raw reads at Q25, called clones with MiXCR and kept productive beta chains. For every CDR3 protein sequence, its rows merge into one entry that carries the most common genes and DNA. The table for this sample lists more than 150,000 distinct CDR3 sequences; approximately 19% of them were counted only once. The ten largest make up approximately 3% of the sample. Sequencing input: PBMCs. The receptors shown here come from a human donor in good health (CMV status not recorded). Some clones in this sample may be carry-over from other donors' samples.

The rearrangement uses TRBV2 and TRBJ2-7; 8 positions agree with TRBD1. Germline trimming cut 6 bases from V and 1 base from J; bases unmatched to any gene: 8. Germline V gene data show CDR1 as SNHLY and CDR2 as FYNNEI. There are 15 residues in the CDR3. The CDR3 nucleotides are TGTGCCAGCAGACCCCAGGGGGCCTTATCCTACGAGCAGTACTTC. Amino acids: CASRPQGALSYEQYF.

The J gene is TRBJ2-7, the V gene TRBV10-2; 9 bases line up with TRBD2. The V gene end was trimmed by 6 bases and the J gene end by 3 bases; junction bases not matched to a gene: 18. CDR3 size: 18 residues. Germline assignment: CDR1 WSHSY and CDR2 SAAADI. The CDR3 coding sequence is TGCGCCAGCAGGGGGGCTAGCGGGACCCAAATGCCCCTCTACGAGCAGTACTTC. Its protein is CASRGASGTQMPLYEQYF.

The CDR3 nucleotides are TGTGCCAGTAGTCCGGGCAAAAGCTCTGGAAACACCATATATTTT. Translating gives CASSPGKSSGNTIYF. The V call is TRBV19, the J call TRBJ1-3; D is unresolved. Germline V gene lookup returns CDR1 LNHDA and CDR2 SQIVND (reference sequence). V shed 5 bases and J shed 0 bases, with 11 bases lying between them. The CDR3 totals 15 residues.